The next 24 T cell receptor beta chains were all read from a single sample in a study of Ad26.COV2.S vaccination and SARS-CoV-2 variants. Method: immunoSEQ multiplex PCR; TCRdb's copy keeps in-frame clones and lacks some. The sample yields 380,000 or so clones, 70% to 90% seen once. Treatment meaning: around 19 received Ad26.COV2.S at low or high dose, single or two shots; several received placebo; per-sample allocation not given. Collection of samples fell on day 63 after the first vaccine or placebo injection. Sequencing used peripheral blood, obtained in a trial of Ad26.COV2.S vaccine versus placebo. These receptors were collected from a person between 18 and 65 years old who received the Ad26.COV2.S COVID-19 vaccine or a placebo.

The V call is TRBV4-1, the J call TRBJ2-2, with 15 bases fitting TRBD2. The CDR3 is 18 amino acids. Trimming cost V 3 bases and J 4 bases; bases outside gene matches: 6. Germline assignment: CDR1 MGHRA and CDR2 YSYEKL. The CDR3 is CASSHPGLAGGRTGELFF. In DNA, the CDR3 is TGCGCCAGCAGCCATCCTGGACTAGCGGGGGGGCGCACCGGGGAGCTGTTTTTT.

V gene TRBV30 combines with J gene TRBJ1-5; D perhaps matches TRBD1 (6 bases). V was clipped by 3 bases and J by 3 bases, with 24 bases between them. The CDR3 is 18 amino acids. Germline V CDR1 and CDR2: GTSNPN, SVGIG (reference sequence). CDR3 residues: CAWSLSEEEGGTNQPQHF. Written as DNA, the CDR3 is TGTGCCTGGAGCCTCTCGGAGGAAGAGGGGGGGACCAATCAGCCCCAGCATTTT.

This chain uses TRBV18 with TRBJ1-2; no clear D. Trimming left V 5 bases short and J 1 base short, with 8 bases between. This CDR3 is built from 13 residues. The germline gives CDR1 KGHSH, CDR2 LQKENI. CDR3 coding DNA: TGTGCCAGCTCATCCAGACTTAACTATGGCTACACCTTC. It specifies CASSSRLNYGYTF.

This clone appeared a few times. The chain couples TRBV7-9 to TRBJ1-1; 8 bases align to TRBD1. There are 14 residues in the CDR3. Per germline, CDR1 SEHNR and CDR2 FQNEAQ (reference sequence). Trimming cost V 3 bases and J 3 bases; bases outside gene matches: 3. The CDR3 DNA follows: TGTGCCAGCAGCTTTGTACAGGGGGACACTGAAGCTTTCTTT. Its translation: CASSFVQGDTEAFF.

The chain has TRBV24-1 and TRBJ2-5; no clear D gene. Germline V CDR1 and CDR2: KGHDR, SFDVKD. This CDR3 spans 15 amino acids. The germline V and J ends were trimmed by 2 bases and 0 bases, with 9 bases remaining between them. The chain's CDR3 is CATSDYSTDQETQYF. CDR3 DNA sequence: TGTGCCACCAGTGATTATAGTACAGACCAAGAGACCCAGTACTTC.

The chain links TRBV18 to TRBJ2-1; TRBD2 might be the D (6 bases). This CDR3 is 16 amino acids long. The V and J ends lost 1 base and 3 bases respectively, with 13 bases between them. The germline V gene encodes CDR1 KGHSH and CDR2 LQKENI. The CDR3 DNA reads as TGTGCCAGCTCACCACAGGAGGGGCGGAACTACAATGAGCAGTTCTTC. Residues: CASSPQEGRNYNEQFF.

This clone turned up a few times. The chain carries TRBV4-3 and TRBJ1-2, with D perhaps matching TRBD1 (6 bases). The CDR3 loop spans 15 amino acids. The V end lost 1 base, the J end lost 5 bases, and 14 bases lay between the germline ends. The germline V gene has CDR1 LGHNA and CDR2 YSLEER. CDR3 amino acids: CASSQAARGEYGYTF. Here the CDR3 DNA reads TGCGCCAGCAGCCAAGCCGCCAGGGGCGAATATGGCTACACCTTC.

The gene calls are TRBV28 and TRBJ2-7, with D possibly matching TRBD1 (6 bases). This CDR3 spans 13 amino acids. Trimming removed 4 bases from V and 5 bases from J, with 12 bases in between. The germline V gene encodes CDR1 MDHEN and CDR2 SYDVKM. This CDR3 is CASSWGQGNEQYF. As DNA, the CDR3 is TGTGCCAGCAGTTGGGGACAAGGGAACGAGCAGTACTTC.

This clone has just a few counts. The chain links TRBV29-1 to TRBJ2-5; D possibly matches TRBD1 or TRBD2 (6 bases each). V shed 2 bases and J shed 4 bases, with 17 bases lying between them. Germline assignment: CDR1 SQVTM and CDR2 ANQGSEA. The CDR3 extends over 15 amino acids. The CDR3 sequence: CSVEMFWGATETQYF. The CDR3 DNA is TGCAGCGTTGAAATGTTCTGGGGGGCAACAGAGACCCAGTACTTC. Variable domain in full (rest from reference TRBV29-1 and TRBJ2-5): SAVISQKPSRDICQRGTSLTIQCQVDSQVTMMFWYRQQPGQSLTLIATANQGSEATYESGFVIDKFPISRPNLTFSTLTVSNMSPEDSSIYLCSVEMFWGATETQYFGPGTRLLVL.

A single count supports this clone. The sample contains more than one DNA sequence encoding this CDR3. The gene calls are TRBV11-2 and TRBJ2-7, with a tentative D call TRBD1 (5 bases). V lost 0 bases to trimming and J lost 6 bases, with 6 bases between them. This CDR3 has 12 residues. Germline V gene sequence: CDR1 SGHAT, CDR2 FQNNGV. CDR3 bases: TGTGCCAGCAGCTTAGACAGGGCCGAGCAGTACTTC. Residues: CASSLDRAEQYF.

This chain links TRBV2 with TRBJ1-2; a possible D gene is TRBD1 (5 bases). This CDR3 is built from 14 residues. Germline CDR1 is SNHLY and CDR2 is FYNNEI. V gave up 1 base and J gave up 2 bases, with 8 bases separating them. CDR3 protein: CASSEDWGNYGYTF. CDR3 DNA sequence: TGTGCCAGCAGTGAAGACTGGGGGAACTATGGCTACACCTTC.

The CDR3 DNA follows: TGTGCCAGCAGCGGACCAGGGGCGGCTAATGAAAAACTGTTTTTT. Amino acid sequence: CASSGPGAANEKLFF. V gene TRBV7-9 combines with J gene TRBJ1-4; a possible D gene is TRBD1 (6 bases). V was shortened by 5 bases and J by 3 bases, with 13 bases between the two germline ends. The CDR3 is made up of 15 amino acids. Germline lookup yields CDR1 SEHNR and CDR2 FQNEAQ (reference sequence). Together with reference TRBV7-9 and TRBJ1-4, the CDR3 gives the full variable domain: DTGVSQNPRHKITKRGQNVTFRCDPISEHNRLYWYRQTLGQGPEFLTYFQNEAQLEKSRLLSDRFSAERPKGSFSTLEIQRTEQGDSAMYLCASSGPGAANEKLFFGSGTQLSVL.

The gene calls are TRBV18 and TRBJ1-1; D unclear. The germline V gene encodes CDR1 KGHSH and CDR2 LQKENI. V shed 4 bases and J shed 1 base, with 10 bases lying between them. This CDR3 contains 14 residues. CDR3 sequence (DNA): TGTGCCAGCTCACAGGGTTGGGAGAACACTGAAGCTTTCTTT. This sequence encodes CASSQGWENTEAFF. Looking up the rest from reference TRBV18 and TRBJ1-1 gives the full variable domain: NAGVMQNPRHLVRRRGQEARLRCSPMKGHSHVYWYRQLPEEGLKFMVYLQKENIIDESGMPKERFSAEFPKEGPSILRIQQVVRGDSAAYFCASSQGWENTEAFFGQGTRLTVV.

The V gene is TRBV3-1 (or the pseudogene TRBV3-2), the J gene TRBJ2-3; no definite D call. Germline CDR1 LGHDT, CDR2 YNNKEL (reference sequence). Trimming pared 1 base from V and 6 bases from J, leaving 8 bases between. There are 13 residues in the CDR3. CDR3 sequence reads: CASSQGTHDTQYF. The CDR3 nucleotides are TGTGCCAGCAGCCAAGGGACGCACGATACGCAGTATTTT.

DNA of the CDR3: TGTGCCAGCAGCTTGGTCCCGGGGTCGAACACTGAAGCTTTCTTT. It yields the protein CASSLVPGSNTEAFF. The chain has TRBV5-6 and TRBJ1-1; D is ambiguous. Germline V gives CDR1 SGHDT, CDR2 YYEEEE. The CDR3 extends over 15 amino acids. Between the trimmed V and J ends, which lost 0 bases and 1 base, there was a span of 10 bases.

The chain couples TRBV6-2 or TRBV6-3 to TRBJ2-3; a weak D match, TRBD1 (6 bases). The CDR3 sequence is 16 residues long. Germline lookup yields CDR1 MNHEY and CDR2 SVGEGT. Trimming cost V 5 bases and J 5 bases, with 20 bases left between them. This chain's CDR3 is CASSDSAGAVGDTQYF. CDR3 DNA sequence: TGTGCCAGCAGTGACAGCGCAGGGGCGGTTGGAGATACGCAGTATTTT.

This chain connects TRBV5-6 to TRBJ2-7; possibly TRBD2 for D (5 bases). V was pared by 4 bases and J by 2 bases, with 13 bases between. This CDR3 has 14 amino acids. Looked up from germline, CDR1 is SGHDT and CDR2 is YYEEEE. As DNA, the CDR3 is TGTGCCAGCAGCCGCGCCGGGGTAACCTACGAGCAGTACTTC. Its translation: CASSRAGVTYEQYF.

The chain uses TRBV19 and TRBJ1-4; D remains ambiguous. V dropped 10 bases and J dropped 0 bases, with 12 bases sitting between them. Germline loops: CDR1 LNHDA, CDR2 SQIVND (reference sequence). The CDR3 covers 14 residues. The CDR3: CATKGDPTNEKLFF. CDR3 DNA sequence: TGTGCCACCAAAGGTGATCCAACTAATGAAAAACTGTTTTTT.

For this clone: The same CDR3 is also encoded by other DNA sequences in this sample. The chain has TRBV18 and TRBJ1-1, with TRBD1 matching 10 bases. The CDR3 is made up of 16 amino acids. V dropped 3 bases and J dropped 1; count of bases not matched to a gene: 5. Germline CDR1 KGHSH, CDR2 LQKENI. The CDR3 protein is CASSPRQGAGNTEAFF. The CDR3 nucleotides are TGTGCCAGCTCACCGCGACAGGGGGCGGGGAACACTGAAGCTTTCTTT.

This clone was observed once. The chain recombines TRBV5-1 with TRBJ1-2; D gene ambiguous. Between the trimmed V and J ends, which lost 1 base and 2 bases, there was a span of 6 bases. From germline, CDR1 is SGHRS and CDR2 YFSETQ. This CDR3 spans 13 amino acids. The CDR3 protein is CASSLSRNYGYTF. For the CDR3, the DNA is TGCGCCAGCAGCTTGAGCAGAAACTATGGCTACACCTTC.

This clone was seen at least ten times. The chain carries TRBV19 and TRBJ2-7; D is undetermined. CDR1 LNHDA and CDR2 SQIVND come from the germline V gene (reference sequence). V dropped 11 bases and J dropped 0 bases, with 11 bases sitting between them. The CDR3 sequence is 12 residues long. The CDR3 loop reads CALTRISYEQYF. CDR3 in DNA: TGTGCCTTGACTCGGATCTCCTACGAGCAGTACTTC.

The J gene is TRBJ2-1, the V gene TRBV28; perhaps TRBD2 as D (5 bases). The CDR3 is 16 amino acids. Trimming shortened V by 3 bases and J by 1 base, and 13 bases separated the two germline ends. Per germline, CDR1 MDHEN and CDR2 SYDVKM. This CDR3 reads CASSFAGQQSYNEQFF. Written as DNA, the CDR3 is TGTGCCAGCAGTTTTGCGGGCCAACAGTCCTACAATGAGCAGTTCTTC.

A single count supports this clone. The CDR3 protein is CARWGSGENGYTF. The CDR3 region has the DNA TGTGCCAGATGGGGCTCCGGGGAGAATGGCTACACCTTC. V usage is TRBV2 and J usage is TRBJ1-2; perhaps TRBD1 as D (5 bases). Trimming took 9 bases from V and 6 from J, leaving 17 bases between them. The CDR3 runs 13 residues. Germline CDR1 and CDR2: SNHLY and FYNNEI.

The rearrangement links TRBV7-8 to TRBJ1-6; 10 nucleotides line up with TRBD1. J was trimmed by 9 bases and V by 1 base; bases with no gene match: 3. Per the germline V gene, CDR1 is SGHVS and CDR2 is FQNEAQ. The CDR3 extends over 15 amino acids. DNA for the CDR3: TGTGCCAGCAGCTTAGGGACAGGGGGATTTTCACCCCTCCACTTT. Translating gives CASSLGTGGFSPLHF. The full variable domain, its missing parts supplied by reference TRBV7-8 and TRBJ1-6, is GAGVSQSPRYKVAKRGQDVALRCDPISGHVSLFWYQQALGQGPEFLTYFQNEAQLDKSGLPSDRFFAERPEGSVSTLKIQRTQQEDSAVYLCASSLGTGGFSPLHFGNGTRLTVT.